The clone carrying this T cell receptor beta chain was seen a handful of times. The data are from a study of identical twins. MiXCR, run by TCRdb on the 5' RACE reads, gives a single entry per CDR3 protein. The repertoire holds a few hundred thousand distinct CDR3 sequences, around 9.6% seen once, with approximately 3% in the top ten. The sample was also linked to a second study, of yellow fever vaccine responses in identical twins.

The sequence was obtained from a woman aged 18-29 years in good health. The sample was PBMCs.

The CDR3 DNA is TGTGCCAGCAGGCTCCGGGGACAAAACATTCAGTACTTC. Residues: CASRLRGQNIQYF. The rearrangement uses TRBV28 and TRBJ2-4; possibly TRBD1 or TRBD2 for D (5 bases each). CDR1 is MDHEN and CDR2 is SYDVKM in the germline V gene. The CDR3 runs 13 residues. V was cut by 6 bases and J by 5 bases, with 11 bases left in between.